Listed here are 19 T cell receptor beta chains from one sample, sequenced in a study of shared clonotypes between healthy human individuals. Clones were sequenced by immunoSEQ multiplex PCR, and TCRdb holds only the in-frame ones, with some missing. The repertoire has around 530,000 clones, roughly four fifths of them found once; the top ten carry around 12%. Material for sequencing was PBMCs. The source of these receptors is a woman aged 40 to 49 in good health. Some clones in this sample may be carry-over from other donors' samples.

The V and J genes are TRBV5-4 and TRBJ2-7; 7 nucleotides line up with TRBD2. In germline, CDR1 is SGHNT, CDR2 YYREEE (reference sequence). After removal of 4 bases from V and 6 bases from J, the junction contained 19 bases not matched to a gene. The CDR3 runs to 17 residues. This CDR3 reads CASSGGGYWDDLGEQYF. CDR3 nucleotide sequence: TGTGCCAGCAGCGGGGGGGGTTATTGGGACGACCTCGGCGAGCAGTACTTC.

The table lists this clone with a few counts. The J gene is TRBJ2-7, the V gene TRBV28; 11 bases are a match to TRBD2. This CDR3 contains 14 residues. Germline V gene sequence: CDR1 MDHEN, CDR2 SYDVKM. The J segment lost 3 bases and the V segment lost 7 bases, leaving 5 bases of the junction unmatched. DNA for the CDR3: TGTGCCAGCACCTCGACTAGCGGGATCTACGAGCAGTACTTC. Its translation: CASTSTSGIYEQYF. Using reference TRBV28 and TRBJ2-7 for the parts outside the CDR3, the full variable domain is DVKVTQSSRYLVKRTGEKVFLECVQDMDHENMFWYRQDPGLGLRLIYFSYDVKMKEKGDIPEGYSVSREKKERFSLILESASTNQTSMYLCASTSTSGIYEQYFGPGTRLTVT.

This clone was seen at least ten times. The gene calls are TRBV28 and TRBJ2-7; D unclear. V lost 5 bases and J lost 6, with 8 bases in between. Looked up from germline, CDR1 is MDHEN and CDR2 is SYDVKM. The CDR3 has 11 residues. The CDR3 loop is CASSGRIEQYF. The CDR3 DNA reads as TGTGCCAGCAGTGGGCGAATCGAGCAGTACTTC.

V usage is TRBV6-6 and J usage is TRBJ1-1, with D possibly TRBD1 on 5 matching bases. Trimming left V 6 bases short and J 0 bases short, with 5 bases between. The CDR3 has 12 amino acids. The germline V gene encodes CDR1 MNHNY and CDR2 SVGAGI (reference sequence). CDR3 DNA sequence: TGTGCCAGCAGAGGGGTGAACACTGAAGCTTTCTTT. Amino acid sequence: CASRGVNTEAFF.

This clone was observed a few times. The chain recombines TRBV9 with TRBJ2-1; 13 bases map to TRBD2. With 3 bases clipped from V and 0 bases from J, the junction kept 9 bases outside the gene matches. Germline CDR1 reads SGDLS; CDR2 reads YYNGEE. CDR3 size: 19 residues. The CDR3 DNA reads as TGTGCCAGCAGCGCAGGAGGGACTAGCGGGGAAAGCTCCTACAATGAGCAGTTCTTC. It translates to CASSAGGTSGESSYNEQFF.

A single count supports this clone. The gene calls are TRBV15 and TRBJ2-5; 7 bases are a match to TRBD1. The J call may be incorrect, as the DNA end agrees better with TRBJ2-7. CDR1 is LNHNV, CDR2 YYDKDF, per germline (reference sequence). This CDR3 has 14 amino acids. The CDR3, as DNA: TGTGCCACCAGCAGAGAAGGGACAGCATACGAGCAGTACTTC. Translated: CATSREGTAYEQYF.

The chain employs TRBV11-1 and TRBJ2-2; 7 nucleotides align to TRBD1. Germline V lookup: CDR1 SGHAT, CDR2 FQDESV (reference sequence). After removal of 1 base from V and 4 bases from J, the junction contained 3 bases not matched to a gene. The CDR3 contains 15 residues. In DNA, the CDR3 is TGTGCCAGCAGCTTAGGAGGGGGCGGCACCGGGGAGCTGTTTTTT. Translating it yields CASSLGGGGTGELFF. Full variable domain (remainder filled in from reference TRBV11-1 and TRBJ2-2): EAEVAQSPRYKITEKSQAVAFWCDPISGHATLYWYRQILGQGPELLVQFQDESVVDDSQLPKDRFSAERLKGVDSTLKIQPAELGDSAMYLCASSLGGGGTGELFFGEGSRLTVL.

The chain uses TRBV6-6 and TRBJ1-1, with D unclear. CDR1 is MNHNY and CDR2 is SVGAGI in the germline V gene (reference sequence). The CDR3 loop spans 13 amino acids. The V gene lost 6 bases and the J gene lost 3 bases, with 11 bases spanning the gap. The CDR3 nucleotides are TGTGCCAGCAGAGACAATAGGGACACTGAAGCTTTCTTT. It translates to CASRDNRDTEAFF.

This clone was picked up one time. Here the CDR3 reads CASSYTGGQHQETQYF. CDR3 coding DNA: TGTGCCAGCAGTTACACTGGGGGCCAACACCAAGAGACCCAGTACTTC. The V gene is TRBV6-6, the J gene TRBJ2-5, with TRBD1 as a possible D gene (6 bases). V gave up 2 bases and J gave up 0 bases, with 13 bases separating them. Germline values: CDR1 MNHNY, CDR2 SVGAGI (reference sequence). CDR3 length: 16 residues.

Ten or more counts support this clone. The CDR3 loop reads CASSPLGQGIYEQYF. The CDR3 nucleotides are TGTGCCAGCTCACCCCTCGGACAGGGGATCTACGAGCAGTACTTC. V usage is TRBV18 and J usage is TRBJ2-7; 9 positions agree with TRBD1. V shed 3 bases and J 3 bases; nucleotides not matched to a gene: 6. This CDR3 contains 15 residues. CDR1 and CDR2 from the germline V gene are KGHSH and LQKENI.

Concerning this clone: A far larger clone is one base from this, pointing to a likely read error. The chain links TRBV18 to TRBJ2-7; TRBD1 agrees at 9 bases. Trimming at V came to 5 bases and at J to 6 bases, leaving 5 bases not matched to a gene. CDR3 length equals 13 residues. CDR1 KGHSH and CDR2 LQKENI come from the germline V gene. CDR3 DNA: TGTGCCAGCTCAGCGGGACAGGGTGCCGAGCAGTACTTC. Translated: CASSAGQGAEQYF.

The gene calls are TRBV6-1 and TRBJ1-2, with 7 bases aligning to TRBD1. Germline V CDR1 and CDR2: MNHNS, SASEGT. Losses at the gene ends were 6 bases for V and 8 bases for J; bases not matched to a gene: 12. This CDR3 spans 14 amino acids. This chain's CDR3 is CASRPRDSRWGYTF. In DNA form, the CDR3 reads TGTGCCAGCAGACCCCGGGACAGCCGCTGGGGCTACACCTTC.

The chain combines TRBV27 with TRBJ1-1; possible D gene TRBD1, 5 bases. The CDR3 covers 16 residues. Trimming shortened V by 3 bases and J by 4 bases, and 18 bases separated the two germline ends. CDR1 MNHEY and CDR2 SMNVEV come from the germline V gene (reference sequence). The CDR3 DNA sequence: TGTGCCAGCAGTTTGGGTAGGGGCAGGGCGGCCACTGAAGCTTTCTTT. Protein sequence: CASSLGRGRAATEAFF.

The rearrangement uses TRBV28 and TRBJ1-6; D unresolved. The CDR3 runs to 14 residues. Deletions cut 0 bases from V and 10 bases from J, with 10 bases between. Germline values: CDR1 MDHEN, CDR2 SYDVKM. The CDR3 sequence is CASSLWQDSSPLHF. The CDR3 DNA is TGTGCCAGCAGTTTATGGCAGGACTCGTCACCCCTCCACTTT.

Concerning this clone itself: Distinct nucleotide sequences in the sample also encode this CDR3. This chain connects TRBV2 to TRBJ2-3, with TRBD1 matching 11 bases. Losses at the gene ends were 6 bases for V and 3 bases for J; bases not matched to a gene: 2. Germline V gene sequence: CDR1 SNHLY, CDR2 FYNNEI. This CDR3 region has 14 residues. The DNA for the CDR3 is TGTGCCAGCAGCCGGGACAGGGGGACAGATACGCAGTATTTT. Translating it yields CASSRDRGTDTQYF.

J is TRBJ2-2 and V is TRBV18; no clear D gene. Germline V gene sequence: CDR1 KGHSH, CDR2 LQKENI. This CDR3 has 13 amino acids. Trimming removed 3 bases at V and 8 bases at J, with 10 bases between. CDR3 loop: CASSPGYAGELFF. CDR3 DNA sequence: TGTGCCAGCTCACCGGGCTATGCGGGGGAGCTGTTTTTT. The full variable domain, completed using reference TRBV18 and TRBJ2-2, is NAGVMQNPRHLVRRRGQEARLRCSPMKGHSHVYWYRQLPEEGLKFMVYLQKENIIDESGMPKERFSAEFPKEGPSILRIQQVVRGDSAAYFCASSPGYAGELFFGEGSRLTVL.

This clone was counted a few times. Other DNA variants within this sample encode the same CDR3. V usage is TRBV18 and J usage is TRBJ1-5; D uncertain. The germline V and J ends were trimmed by 3 bases and 3 bases, with 6 bases remaining between them. The CDR3 is 13 residues long. CDR1 and CDR2 (germline): KGHSH, LQKENI. CDR3 in DNA: TGTGCCAGCTCACCCCAGAACAATCAGCCCCAGCATTTT. It is translated as CASSPQNNQPQHF.

V gene TRBV28 combines with J gene TRBJ2-1; 12 bases fit TRBD2. The V segment lost 4 bases and the J segment 6 bases; nucleotides outside the gene matches: 4. The CDR3 consists of 15 residues. In germline, CDR1 is MDHEN, CDR2 SYDVKM. The CDR3 sequence is CASSYPSGRANEQFF. In DNA form, the CDR3 reads TGTGCCAGCAGTTACCCTAGCGGGAGGGCCAATGAGCAGTTCTTC. The complete variable domain, with remaining parts taken from reference TRBV28 and TRBJ2-1, reads DVKVTQSSRYLVKRTGEKVFLECVQDMDHENMFWYRQDPGLGLRLIYFSYDVKMKEKGDIPEGYSVSREKKERFSLILESASTNQTSMYLCASSYPSGRANEQFFGPGTRLTVL.

On this clone: Other DNA variants within this sample encode the same CDR3. The chain uses TRBV28 and TRBJ2-3; tentative D call: TRBD2 (5 bases). The V gene's germline CDR1 is MDHEN and CDR2 SYDVKM. This CDR3 has 14 amino acids. Trimming took off 5 bases at V and 2 bases at J, with 11 bases between the two ends. The CDR3 here is CASSPSGNTDTQYF. In DNA, the CDR3 is TGTGCCAGCAGTCCGTCGGGGAACACAGATACGCAGTATTTT.